What follows is one T cell receptor (beta chain) and its context. These data come from a study of T-cell reconstitution after alpha-beta-depleted transplantation in children. Researchers prepared the TCRbeta library using unique molecular identifiers, the study reports. TCRdb re-derived calls from the PCR reads in MiXCR, one entry per CDR3 protein. The sample holds tens of thousands of distinct CDR3 sequences, 44% seen once. CDR3 size: 19 residues. The V and J ends lost 2 bases and 0 bases respectively, with 20 bases between them. Germline V gives CDR1 LGHNA, CDR2 YNFKEQ. This specimen consisted of PBMCs, mostly from graft donor cells, obtained 360 days after TCRalphabeta/CD19-depleted stem cell transplant. The rearrangement uses TRBV4-2 and TRBJ2-1; the D gene is possibly TRBD1 (5 bases). This sequence was found in a male patient between 10 and 17 years old who had a stem cell transplant for acute lymphoblastic leukemia, so the T cells may come from the graft donor. The CDR3 loop reads CASSQPPPVFGHSYNEQFF. CDR3 sequence (DNA): TGTGCCAGCAGCCAACCACCTCCGGTCTTTGGACACTCCTACAATGAGCAGTTCTTC.